One and the same sample provided the 25 T cell receptor beta chains below, sequenced in a study of T cell responses to AZD1222 COVID-19 vaccine. Clones were sequenced by immunoSEQ multiplex PCR, and TCRdb holds only the in-frame ones, with some missing. The data show about 160,000 clones, around 89% seen once. Sequencing used peripheral blood, obtained on day 0 of AZD1222 vaccination. These receptors were taken from an adult in good health.

CDR3 bases: TGTGCCTCTTGGGACAGGGGGCAGGTTAGCGGGGGGACGGTGCAGTATTTT. Residues: CASWDRGQVSGGTVQYF. This sequence joins TRBV10-3 and TRBJ2-3; 12 positions agree with TRBD1. This CDR3 region has 17 residues. The ends lost 11 bases at V and 11 bases at J; junction bases unmatched: 23. Germline loops: CDR1 ENHRY, CDR2 SYGVKD.

J is TRBJ2-7 and V is TRBV6-2 or TRBV6-3; 7 nucleotides line up with TRBD2. There are 15 residues in the CDR3. V gave up 4 bases and J gave up 0 bases; unmatched junction bases: 6. The germline CDR1 and CDR2 sequences are MNHEY and SVGEGT. The CDR3 DNA sequence: TGTGCCAGCAGTTCCACCGGGACTAACTCCTACGAGCAGTACTTC. It yields the protein CASSSTGTNSYEQYF.

The chain carries TRBV5-4 and TRBJ1-1; 9 bases map to TRBD1. V shed 4 bases, J shed 11 bases, and the junction held 9 bases outside the gene matches. The CDR3 runs 13 residues. Germline lookup yields CDR1 SGHNT and CDR2 YYREEE (reference sequence). The CDR3 region is CASSEGQGADAFF. The DNA for the CDR3 is TGTGCCAGCAGCGAGGGACAGGGAGCCGATGCTTTCTTT.

The chain uses TRBV10-1 and TRBJ2-7; D uncertain. Germline V gives CDR1 WNHNN, CDR2 SYGVQD (reference sequence). This CDR3 is built from 14 residues. The V end lost 6 bases, the J end lost 4 bases, and 16 bases lay between the germline ends. CDR3: CASRDPKVKYEQYF. CDR3 coding DNA: TGCGCCAGCAGAGATCCCAAAGTTAAATACGAGCAGTACTTC.

Here the CDR3 DNA reads TGTGCCAGCAGCTCCACCGGTAGCGACAATGAGCAGTTCTTC. Translated, it gives CASSSTGSDNEQFF. The chain has TRBV7-8 and TRBJ2-1; a weak D match, TRBD2 (5 bases). The V end was cut by 4 bases, the J end by 5 bases, with 12 bases between. Germline lookup yields CDR1 SGHVS and CDR2 FQNEAQ. The CDR3 is 14 residues long. Looking up the rest from reference TRBV7-8 and TRBJ2-1 gives the full variable domain: GAGVSQSPRYKVAKRGQDVALRCDPISGHVSLFWYQQALGQGPEFLTYFQNEAQLDKSGLPSDRFFAERPEGSVSTLKIQRTQQEDSAVYLCASSSTGSDNEQFFGPGTRLTVL.

The V gene is TRBV6-5, the J gene TRBJ1-2, with 7 bases lining up with TRBD1. Germline CDR1 and CDR2: MNHEY and SVGAGI. V was clipped by 2 bases and J by 5 bases; unmatched bases: 8. CDR3 length: 15 residues. Written as DNA, the CDR3 is TGTGCCAGCAGTTACAGTGAGGACAGGCCTTATGGCTACACCTTC. Encoded protein: CASSYSEDRPYGYTF.

The CDR3: CASSLAVGTDTQYF. The CDR3 nucleotides are TGCGCCAGCAGCTTGGCCGTAGGGACAGATACGCAGTATTTT. This rearrangement joins TRBV5-1 to TRBJ2-3; D gene unclear. Trimming cost V 0 bases and J 3 bases, with 8 bases left between them. Germline CDR1 is SGHRS and CDR2 is YFSETQ. The length of the CDR3 is 14 residues.

The rearrangement joins TRBV3-1 (or the pseudogene TRBV3-2) to TRBJ1-3; D gene ambiguous. CDR1 and CDR2 (germline): LGHDT, YNNKEL (reference sequence). The length of the CDR3 is 13 residues. The ends were cut back, 2 bases at V and 0 bases at J, with 2 bases in the middle. The CDR3 protein is CASSQNSGNTIYF. Written as DNA, the CDR3 is TGTGCCAGCAGCCAAAACTCTGGAAACACCATATATTTT.

The V gene is TRBV9, the J gene TRBJ2-3; TRBD2 aligns across 12 bases. Germline V CDR1 and CDR2: SGDLS, YYNGEE. With 1 base clipped from V and 3 bases from J, the junction kept 0 bases outside the gene matches. The CDR3 runs to 15 residues. CDR3 nucleotide sequence: TGTGCCAGCAGCGTAACTAGCGGGGGGACAGATACGCAGTATTTT. Translation: CASSVTSGGTDTQYF.

This sequence joins TRBV2 and TRBJ1-3, with D possibly TRBD1 on 5 matching bases. V lost 2 bases and J lost 9, with 17 bases in between. The germline V gene has CDR1 SNHLY and CDR2 FYNNEI. CDR3 length: 15 amino acids. The CDR3 is CASSETPTVGTTIYF. CDR3 sequence (DNA): TGTGCCAGCAGTGAAACCCCGACGGTGGGGACCACCATATATTTT.

The chain joins TRBV14 to TRBJ1-2; no clear D. Trimming took 0 bases from V and 6 from J, leaving 17 bases between them. Germline assignment: CDR1 SGHDN and CDR2 FVKESK. The CDR3 totals 16 residues. As DNA, the CDR3 is TGTGCCAGCAGCCAAGAAGGGCGGTGGAACGCCGATGGCTACACCTTC. Translating it yields CASSQEGRWNADGYTF. Full variable domain (remainder filled in from reference TRBV14 and TRBJ1-2): EAGVTQFPSHSVIEKGQTVTLRCDPISGHDNLYWYRRVMGKEIKFLLHFVKESKQDESGMPNNRFLAERTGGTYSTLKVQPAELEDSGVYFCASSQEGRWNADGYTFGSGTRLTVV.

The chain uses TRBV5-1 and TRBJ2-5; TRBD1 agrees at 12 bases. The junction had 12 bases not matched to a gene; V was cut back by 2 bases and J by 4 bases. The CDR3 has 18 residues. Germline-derived CDR1 and CDR2 are SGHRS and YFSETQ. The CDR3 DNA sequence: TGCGCCAGCAGCTTAAGGGACAGGGGGCGAGGCTCGGCAGAGACCCAGTACTTC. It encodes CASSLRDRGRGSAETQYF.

The CDR3 DNA sequence: TGTGCCAGCTCCCCCCAACAGGGGAACGAGCAGTACTTC. This gives the protein CASSPQQGNEQYF. The V and J genes are TRBV18 and TRBJ2-7; 7 bases are a match to TRBD1. Germline trimming cut 6 bases from V and 5 bases from J; bases unmatched to any gene: 7. This CDR3 is built from 13 residues. Per the germline V gene, CDR1 is KGHSH and CDR2 is LQKENI.

The chain employs TRBV6-5 and TRBJ1-2; tentatively, D is TRBD1 (6 bases). The germline gives CDR1 MNHEY, CDR2 SVGAGI. With 6 bases removed from V and 2 bases from J, the gap between germline ends came to 10 bases. CDR3 length: 13 residues. The CDR3 is CASSLTGNYGYTF. CDR3 DNA: TGTGCCAGCAGCCTAACAGGGAACTATGGCTACACCTTC.

The genes are TRBV5-6 and TRBJ2-5, with unresolved D. Trimming left V 4 bases short and J 5 bases short, with 6 bases between. The CDR3 consists of 11 residues. From germline, CDR1 is SGHDT and CDR2 YYEEEE. The CDR3 spells CASSLLETQYF. The CDR3 DNA sequence: TGTGCCAGCAGCCTGCTGGAGACCCAGTACTTC. Full variable domain (remainder filled in from reference TRBV5-6 and TRBJ2-5): DAGVTQSPTHLIKTRGQQVTLRCSPKSGHDTVSWYQQALGQGPQFIFQYYEEEERQRGNFPDRFSGHQFPNYSSELNVNALLLGDSALYLCASSLLETQYFGPGTRLLVL.

The chain couples TRBV9 to TRBJ2-2; a possible D gene is TRBD1 (5 bases). V shed 3 bases and J shed 1 base, with 13 bases lying between them. This CDR3 contains 16 residues. Germline-derived CDR1 and CDR2 are SGDLS and YYNGEE. The CDR3 reads CASSAYLTGNTGELFF. As DNA, the CDR3 is TGTGCCAGCAGCGCATATTTAACAGGGAACACCGGGGAGCTGTTTTTT.

The chain carries TRBV7-8 and TRBJ2-1, with D unclear. The CDR3 is 13 residues long. Germline lookup yields CDR1 SGHVS and CDR2 FQNEAQ. The germline V and J ends were trimmed by 1 base and 6 bases, with 7 bases remaining between them. CDR3 sequence: CASSLDAVNEQFF. The CDR3 DNA follows: TGTGCCAGCAGCTTAGACGCCGTCAATGAGCAGTTCTTC. The complete variable domain, with remaining parts taken from reference TRBV7-8 and TRBJ2-1, reads GAGVSQSPRYKVAKRGQDVALRCDPISGHVSLFWYQQALGQGPEFLTYFQNEAQLDKSGLPSDRFFAERPEGSVSTLKIQRTQQEDSAVYLCASSLDAVNEQFFGPGTRLTVL.

The gene calls are TRBV3-1 (or the pseudogene TRBV3-2) and TRBJ1-4, with unresolved D. CDR3 size: 15 residues. Trimming took off 4 bases at V and 3 bases at J, with 12 bases between the two ends. From germline, CDR1 is LGHDT and CDR2 YNNKEL (reference sequence). Here the CDR3 DNA reads TGTGCCAGCAGCCCACGGCGGCTCGCTAATGAAAAACTGTTTTTT. It yields the protein CASSPRRLANEKLFF.

In its sample, this clone was seen once. This chain joins TRBV2 and TRBJ1-5, with 9 nucleotides matching TRBD1. This CDR3 is 15 amino acids long. The trim removed 3 bases at V and 3 bases at J, leaving 3 bases unmatched. Germline CDR1 reads SNHLY; CDR2 reads FYNNEI. CDR3 nucleotide sequence: TGTGCCAGCAGTGAGCGGACAGGGGCCAATCAGCCCCAGCATTTT. Translating gives CASSERTGANQPQHF. The full variable domain, rest sourced from reference TRBV2 and TRBJ1-5, is EPEVTQTPSHQVTQMGQEVILRCVPISNHLYFYWYRQILGQKVEFLVSFYNNEISEKSEIFDDQFSVERPDGSNFTLKIRSTKLEDSAMYFCASSERTGANQPQHFGDGTRLSIL.

The chain joins TRBV2 to TRBJ1-4; D gene uncertain. Germline lookup yields CDR1 SNHLY and CDR2 FYNNEI. Trimming stripped 6 bases from V and 3 bases from J, with 26 bases between. This CDR3 spans 19 amino acids. Here the CDR3 DNA reads TGTGCCAGCAGGGGATTGATGGGTAGTAGGCTGAGGGCTAATGAAAAACTGTTTTTT. It codes for CASRGLMGSRLRANEKLFF.

A few counts support this clone. The chain couples TRBV6-5 to TRBJ1-1, with TRBD1 matching 7 bases. The CDR3 extends over 13 amino acids. Germline values: CDR1 MNHEY, CDR2 SVGAGI. After removal of 4 bases from V and 3 bases from J, the junction contained 2 bases not matched to a gene. CDR3: CASSFGTDTEAFF. For the CDR3, the DNA is TGTGCCAGCAGTTTCGGGACAGACACTGAAGCTTTCTTT.

The J gene is TRBJ1-2, the V gene TRBV5-1; 7 nucleotides line up with TRBD1. Germline assignment: CDR1 SGHRS and CDR2 YFSETQ. Unmatched junction bases numbered 4, after V lost 2 bases and J lost 6 bases. This CDR3 has 13 amino acids. DNA of the CDR3: TGCGCCAGCAGCTTACTGGACAGGAATGGCTACACCTTC. Translation: CASSLLDRNGYTF.

V and J are TRBV6-5 and TRBJ1-4; D is perhaps TRBD1 (5 bases). CDR1 and CDR2 from the germline V gene are MNHEY and SVGAGI. V was cut by 7 bases and J by 7 bases, with 7 bases left in between. This CDR3 contains 11 residues. The CDR3 bases are TGTGCCAGCACGGGGGGTGAAAAACTGTTTTTT. Protein sequence: CASTGGEKLFF.

This clone was seen once. The genes are TRBV3-1 (or the pseudogene TRBV3-2) and TRBJ2-7; D is ambiguous. Per the germline V gene, CDR1 is LGHDT and CDR2 is YNNKEL (reference sequence). This CDR3 comprises 14 residues. V was clipped by 1 base and J by 2 bases, with 9 bases between them. CDR3 amino acids: CASSQGSVAYEQYF. CDR3 DNA sequence: TGTGCCAGCAGCCAAGGGTCGGTGGCCTACGAGCAGTACTTC.

The chain employs TRBV24-1 and TRBJ2-7; 9 bases align to TRBD1. With V trimmed by 4 bases and J by 2 bases, 14 bases remained unmatched. Germline V gene sequence: CDR1 KGHDR, CDR2 SFDVKD. The CDR3 is 18 residues long. This CDR3 reads CATSEKFGRDRATYEQYF. CDR3 sequence (DNA): TGTGCCACCAGTGAAAAGTTCGGTAGGGACAGGGCTACCTACGAGCAGTACTTC.